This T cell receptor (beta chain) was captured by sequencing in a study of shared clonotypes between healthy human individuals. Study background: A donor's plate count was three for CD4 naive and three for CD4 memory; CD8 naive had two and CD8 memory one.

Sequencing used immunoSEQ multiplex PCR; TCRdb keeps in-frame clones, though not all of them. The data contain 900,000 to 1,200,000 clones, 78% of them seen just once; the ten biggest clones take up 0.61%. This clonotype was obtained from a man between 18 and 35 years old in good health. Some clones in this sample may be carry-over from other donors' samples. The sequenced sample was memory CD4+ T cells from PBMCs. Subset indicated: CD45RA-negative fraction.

In DNA form, the CDR3 reads TGCGCCAGCAGCTCCACAGGATCTACCACAGATACGCAGTATTTT. This translates into CASSSTGSTTDTQYF. V and J are TRBV5-1 and TRBJ2-3, with a weak D call TRBD1 (5 bases). There are 15 residues in the CDR3. Trimming shortened V by 3 bases and J by 2 bases, and 13 bases separated the two germline ends. Germline values: CDR1 SGHRS, CDR2 YFSETQ.